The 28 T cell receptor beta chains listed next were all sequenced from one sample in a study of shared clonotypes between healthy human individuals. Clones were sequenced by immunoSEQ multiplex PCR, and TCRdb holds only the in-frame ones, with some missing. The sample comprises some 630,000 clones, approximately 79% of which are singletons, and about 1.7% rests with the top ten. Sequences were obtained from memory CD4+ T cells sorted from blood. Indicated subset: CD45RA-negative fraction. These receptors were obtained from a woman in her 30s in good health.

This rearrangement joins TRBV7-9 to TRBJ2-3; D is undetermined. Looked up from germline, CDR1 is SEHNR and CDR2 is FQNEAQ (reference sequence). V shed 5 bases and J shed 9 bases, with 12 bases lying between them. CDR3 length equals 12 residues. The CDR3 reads CASSPYADTQYF. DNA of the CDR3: TGTGCCAGCAGCCCTTATGCCGACACGCAGTATTTT.

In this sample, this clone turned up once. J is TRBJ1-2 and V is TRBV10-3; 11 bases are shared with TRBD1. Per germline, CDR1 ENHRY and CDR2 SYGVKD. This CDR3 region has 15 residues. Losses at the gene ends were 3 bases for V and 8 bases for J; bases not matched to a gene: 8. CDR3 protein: CAISEFGQGARGYTF. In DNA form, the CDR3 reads TGTGCCATCAGTGAATTCGGACAGGGGGCGCGGGGCTACACCTTC.

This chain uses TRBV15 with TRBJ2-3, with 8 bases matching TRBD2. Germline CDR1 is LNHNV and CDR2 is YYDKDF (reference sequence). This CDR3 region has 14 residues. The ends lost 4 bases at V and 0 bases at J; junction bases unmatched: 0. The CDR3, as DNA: TGTGCCACCAGCACTAGCGGGAGCACAGATACGCAGTATTTT. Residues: CATSTSGSTDTQYF. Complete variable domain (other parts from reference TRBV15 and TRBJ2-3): DAMVIQNPRYQVTQFGKPVTLSCSQTLNHNVMYWYQQKSSQAPKLLFHYYDKDFNNEADTPDNFQSRRPNTSFCFLDIRSPGLGDTAMYLCATSTSGSTDTQYFGPGTRLTVL.

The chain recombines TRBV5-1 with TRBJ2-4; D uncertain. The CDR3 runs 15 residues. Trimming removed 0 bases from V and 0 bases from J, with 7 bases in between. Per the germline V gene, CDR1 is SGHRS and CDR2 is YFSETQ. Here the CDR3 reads CASSLDQLAKNIQYF. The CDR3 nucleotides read TGCGCCAGCAGCTTGGATCAGCTAGCCAAAAACATTCAGTACTTC.

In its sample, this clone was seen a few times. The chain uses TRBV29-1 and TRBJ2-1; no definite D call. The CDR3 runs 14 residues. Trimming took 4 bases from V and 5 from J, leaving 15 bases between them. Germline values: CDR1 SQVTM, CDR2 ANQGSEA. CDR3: CSVVVIVSDNEQFF. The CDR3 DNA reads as TGCAGCGTTGTGGTGATAGTGTCGGACAATGAGCAGTTCTTC.

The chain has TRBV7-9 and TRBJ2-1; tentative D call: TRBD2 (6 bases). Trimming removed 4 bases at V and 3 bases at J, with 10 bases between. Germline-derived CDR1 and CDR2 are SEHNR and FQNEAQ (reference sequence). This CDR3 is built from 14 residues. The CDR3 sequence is CASSYQDYYNEQFF. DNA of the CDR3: TGTGCCAGCAGCTATCAGGACTACTACAATGAGCAGTTCTTC.

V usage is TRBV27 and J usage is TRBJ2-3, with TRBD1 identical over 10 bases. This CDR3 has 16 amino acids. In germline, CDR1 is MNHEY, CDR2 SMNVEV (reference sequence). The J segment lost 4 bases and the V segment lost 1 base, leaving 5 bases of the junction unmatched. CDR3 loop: CASSLLGQGTSDTQYF. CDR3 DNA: TGTGCCAGCAGTTTATTGGGACAGGGGACATCAGATACGCAGTATTTT.

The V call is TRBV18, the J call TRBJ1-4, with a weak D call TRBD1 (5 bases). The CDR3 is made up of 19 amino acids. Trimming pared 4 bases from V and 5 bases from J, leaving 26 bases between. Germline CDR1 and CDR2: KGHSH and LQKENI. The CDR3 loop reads CASSQTETKGMKGNEKLFF. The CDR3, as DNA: TGTGCCAGCTCACAGACAGAGACTAAAGGAATGAAGGGGAATGAAAAACTGTTTTTT.

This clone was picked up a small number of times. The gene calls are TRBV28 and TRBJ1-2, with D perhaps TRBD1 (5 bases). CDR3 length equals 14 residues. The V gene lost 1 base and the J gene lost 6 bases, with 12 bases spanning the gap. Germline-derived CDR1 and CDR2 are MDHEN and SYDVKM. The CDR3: CASSLLWQGDGYTF. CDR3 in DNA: TGTGCCAGCAGTTTATTATGGCAGGGTGATGGCTACACCTTC.

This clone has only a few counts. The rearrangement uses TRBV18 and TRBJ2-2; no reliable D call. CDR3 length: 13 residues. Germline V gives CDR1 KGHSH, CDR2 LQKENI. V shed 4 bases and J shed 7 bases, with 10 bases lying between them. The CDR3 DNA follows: TGTGCCAGCTCACAGGGATTTAACGGGGAGCTGTTTTTT. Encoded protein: CASSQGFNGELFF.

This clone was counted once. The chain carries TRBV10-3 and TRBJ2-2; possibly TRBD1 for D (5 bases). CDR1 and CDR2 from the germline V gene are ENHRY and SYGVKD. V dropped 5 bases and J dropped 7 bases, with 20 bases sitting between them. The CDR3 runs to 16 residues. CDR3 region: CAISSGPGGQGGELFF. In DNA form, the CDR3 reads TGTGCCATCAGTTCAGGCCCCGGCGGACAAGGCGGGGAGCTGTTTTTT.

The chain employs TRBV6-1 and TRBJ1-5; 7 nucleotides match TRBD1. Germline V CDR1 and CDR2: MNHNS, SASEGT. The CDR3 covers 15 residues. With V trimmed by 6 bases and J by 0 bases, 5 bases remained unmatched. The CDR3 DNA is TGTGCCAGCAGGGGACAGAGATATAGCAATCAGCCCCAGCATTTT. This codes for CASRGQRYSNQPQHF.

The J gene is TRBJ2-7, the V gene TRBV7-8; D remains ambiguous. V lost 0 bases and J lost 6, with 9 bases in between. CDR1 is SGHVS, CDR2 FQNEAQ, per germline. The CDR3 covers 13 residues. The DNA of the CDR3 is TGTGCCAGCAGCTTAGCCTTTTTGGGCGAGCAGTACTTC. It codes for CASSLAFLGEQYF.

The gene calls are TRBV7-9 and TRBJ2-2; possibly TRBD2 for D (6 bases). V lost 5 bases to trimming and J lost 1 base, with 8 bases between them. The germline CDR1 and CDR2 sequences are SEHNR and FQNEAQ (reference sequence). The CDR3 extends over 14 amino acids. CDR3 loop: CASSGSGNTGELFF. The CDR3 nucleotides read TGTGCCAGCAGCGGTAGCGGGAACACCGGGGAGCTGTTTTTT. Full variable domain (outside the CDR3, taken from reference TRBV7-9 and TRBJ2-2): DTGVSQNPRHKITKRGQNVTFRCDPISEHNRLYWYRQTLGQGPEFLTYFQNEAQLEKSRLLSDRFSAERPKGSFSTLEIQRTEQGDSAMYLCASSGSGNTGELFFGEGSRLTVL.

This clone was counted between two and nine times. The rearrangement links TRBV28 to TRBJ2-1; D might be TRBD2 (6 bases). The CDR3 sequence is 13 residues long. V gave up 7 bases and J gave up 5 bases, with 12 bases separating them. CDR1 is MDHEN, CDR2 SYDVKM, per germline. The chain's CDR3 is CASIGTPNNEQFF. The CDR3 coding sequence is TGTGCCAGCATCGGGACTCCCAACAATGAGCAGTTCTTC.

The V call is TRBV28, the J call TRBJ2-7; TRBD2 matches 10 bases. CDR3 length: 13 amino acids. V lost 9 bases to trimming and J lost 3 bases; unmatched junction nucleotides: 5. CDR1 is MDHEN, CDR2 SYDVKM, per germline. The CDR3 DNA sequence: TGTGCCAGTACCACTAGCGGGATCTACGAGCAGTACTTC. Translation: CASTTSGIYEQYF.

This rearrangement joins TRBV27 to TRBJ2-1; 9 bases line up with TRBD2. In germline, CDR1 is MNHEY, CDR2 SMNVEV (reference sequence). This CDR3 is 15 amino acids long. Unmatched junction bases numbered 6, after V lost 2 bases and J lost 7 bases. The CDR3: CASSLSGRFGNEQFF. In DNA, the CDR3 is TGTGCCAGCAGTTTAAGCGGGAGGTTCGGGAATGAGCAGTTCTTC.

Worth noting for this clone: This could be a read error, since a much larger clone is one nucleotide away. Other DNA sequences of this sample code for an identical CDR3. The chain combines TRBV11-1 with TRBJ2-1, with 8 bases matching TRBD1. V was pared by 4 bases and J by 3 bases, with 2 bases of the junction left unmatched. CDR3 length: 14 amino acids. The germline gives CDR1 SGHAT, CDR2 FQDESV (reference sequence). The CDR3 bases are TGTGCCAGCAGCTCAGGACAGGGCTACAATGAGCAGTTCTTC. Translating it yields CASSSGQGYNEQFF.

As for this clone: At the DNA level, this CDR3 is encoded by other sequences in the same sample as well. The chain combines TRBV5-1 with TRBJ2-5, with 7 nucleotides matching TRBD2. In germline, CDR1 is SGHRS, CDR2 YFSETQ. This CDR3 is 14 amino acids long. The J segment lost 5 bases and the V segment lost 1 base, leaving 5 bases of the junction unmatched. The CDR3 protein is CASSLSTSEETQYF. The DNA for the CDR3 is TGCGCCAGCAGCTTGAGTACTAGCGAGGAGACCCAGTACTTC.

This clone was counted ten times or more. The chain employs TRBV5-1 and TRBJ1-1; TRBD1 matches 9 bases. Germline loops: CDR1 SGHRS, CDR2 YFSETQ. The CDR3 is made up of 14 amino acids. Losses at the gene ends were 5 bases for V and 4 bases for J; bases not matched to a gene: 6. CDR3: CASRQGAEGTEAFF. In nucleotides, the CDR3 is TGCGCCAGCAGACAGGGGGCTGAGGGCACTGAAGCTTTCTTT.

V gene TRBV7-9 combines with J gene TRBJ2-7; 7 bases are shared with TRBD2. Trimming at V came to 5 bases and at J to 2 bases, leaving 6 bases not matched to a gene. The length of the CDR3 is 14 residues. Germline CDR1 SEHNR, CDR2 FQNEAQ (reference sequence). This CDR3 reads CASSLGTTTYEQYF. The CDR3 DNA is TGTGCCAGCAGCCTAGGGACTACCACCTACGAGCAGTACTTC.

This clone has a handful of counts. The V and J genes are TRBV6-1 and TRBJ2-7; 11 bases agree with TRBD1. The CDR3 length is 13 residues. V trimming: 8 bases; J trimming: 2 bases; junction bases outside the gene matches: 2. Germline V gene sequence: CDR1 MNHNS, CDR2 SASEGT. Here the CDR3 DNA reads TGTGCCAGCGCGGACAGGGGGCCCTACGAGCAGTACTTC. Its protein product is CASADRGPYEQYF.

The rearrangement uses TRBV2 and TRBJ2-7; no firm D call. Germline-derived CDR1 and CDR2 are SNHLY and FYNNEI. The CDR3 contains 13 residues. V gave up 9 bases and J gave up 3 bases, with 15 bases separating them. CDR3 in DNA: TGTGCCAGTTTGGAGAGGAGCTTCTACGAGCAGTACTTC. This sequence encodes CASLERSFYEQYF.

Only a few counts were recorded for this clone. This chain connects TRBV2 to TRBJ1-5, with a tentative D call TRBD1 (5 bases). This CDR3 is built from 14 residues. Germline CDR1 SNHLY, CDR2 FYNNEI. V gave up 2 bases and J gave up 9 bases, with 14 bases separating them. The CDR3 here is CASSELGELGPQHF. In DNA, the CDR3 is TGTGCCAGCAGTGAACTAGGGGAGCTTGGGCCCCAGCATTTT.

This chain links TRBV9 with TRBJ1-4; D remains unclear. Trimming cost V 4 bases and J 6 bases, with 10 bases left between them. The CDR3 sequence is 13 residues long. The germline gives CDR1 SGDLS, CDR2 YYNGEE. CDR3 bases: TGTGCCAGCAGCCCGGGATACCATGAAAAACTGTTTTTT. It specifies CASSPGYHEKLFF.

The CDR3 reads CASSLGDRDYRNQPQHF. The CDR3 nucleotides are TGCGCCAGCAGCTTGGGAGACAGGGATTATAGGAATCAGCCCCAGCATTTT. The chain links TRBV5-1 to TRBJ1-5; 7 bases map to TRBD1. This CDR3 contains 17 residues. V dropped 0 bases and J dropped 4; count of bases not matched to a gene: 10. Germline V CDR1 and CDR2: SGHRS, YFSETQ.

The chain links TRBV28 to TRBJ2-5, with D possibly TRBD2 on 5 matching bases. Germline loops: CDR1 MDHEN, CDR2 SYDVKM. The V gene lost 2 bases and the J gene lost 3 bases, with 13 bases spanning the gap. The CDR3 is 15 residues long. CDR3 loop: CASSLIPDSKETQYF. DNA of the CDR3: TGTGCCAGCAGTTTAATTCCGGACTCAAAAGAGACCCAGTACTTC.

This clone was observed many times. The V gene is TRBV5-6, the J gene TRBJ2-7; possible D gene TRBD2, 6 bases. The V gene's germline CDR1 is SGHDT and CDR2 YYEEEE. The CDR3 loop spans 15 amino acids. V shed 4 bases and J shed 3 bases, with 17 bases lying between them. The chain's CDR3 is CASSAGLTTDYEQYF. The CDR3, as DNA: TGTGCCAGCAGCGCAGGACTAACAACAGACTACGAGCAGTACTTC.